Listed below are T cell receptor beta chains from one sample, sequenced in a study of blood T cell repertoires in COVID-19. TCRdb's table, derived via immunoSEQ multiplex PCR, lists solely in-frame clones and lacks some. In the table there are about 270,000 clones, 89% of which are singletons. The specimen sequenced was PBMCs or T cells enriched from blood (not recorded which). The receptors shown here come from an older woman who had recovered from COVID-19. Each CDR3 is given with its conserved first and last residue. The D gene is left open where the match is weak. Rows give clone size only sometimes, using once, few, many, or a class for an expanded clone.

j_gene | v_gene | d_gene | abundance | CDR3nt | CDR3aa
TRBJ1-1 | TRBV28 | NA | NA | TGTGCCAGCATTTTCAGGGGACAGAACACTGAAGCTTTCTTT | CASIFRGQNTEAFF
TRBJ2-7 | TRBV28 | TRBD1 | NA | TGTGCCAGCAGTTTTGGACAGGGAGAGCAGTACTTC | CASSFGQGEQYF
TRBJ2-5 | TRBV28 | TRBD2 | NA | TGTGCCAGCAGTCCCCGACTAGCGGGGGAAGAGACCCAGTACTTC | CASSPRLAGEETQYF
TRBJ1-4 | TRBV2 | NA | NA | TGTGCCAGCAGTGATTCGCGGGAGGGGATGGTTGAAAAACTGTTTTTT | CASSDSREGMVEKLFF
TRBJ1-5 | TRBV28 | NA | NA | TGTGCCAGCAGTTTATTGAGTCAGCCCCAGCATTTT | CASSLLSQPQHF
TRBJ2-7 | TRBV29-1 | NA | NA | TGCAGCGTTGCCTGGGGGACATCCGGCTACGAGCAGTACTTC | CSVAWGTSGYEQYF
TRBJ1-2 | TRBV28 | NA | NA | TGTGCCAGCAGTTTTGGGGCCAGGGGCTATGGCTACACCTTC | CASSFGARGYGYTF
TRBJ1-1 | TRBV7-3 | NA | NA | TGTGCCAGCAGCCTTCAGGCTAACACTGAAGCTTTCTTT | CASSLQANTEAFF
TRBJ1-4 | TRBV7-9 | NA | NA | TGTGCCAGCAGCTTATCTGGGACTGGGGCTAATGAAAAACTGTTTTTT | CASSLSGTGANEKLFF
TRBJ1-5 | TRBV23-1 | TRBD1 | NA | TGCGCCAGCAGTCAAGACCGGGACAGTTTACAGCCCCAGCATTTT | CASSQDRDSLQPQHF
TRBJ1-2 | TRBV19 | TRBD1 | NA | TGTGCCAGTAGTACGGGACAGGACTTCAACTATGGCTACACCTTC | CASSTGQDFNYGYTF
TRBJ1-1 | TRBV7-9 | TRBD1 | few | TGTGCCAGCAGCCCCTCAGGGGGCCTCGAAGCTTTCTTT | CASSPSGGLEAFF
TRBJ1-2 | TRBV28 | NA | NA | TGTGCCAGCAGCGATCAGGTCTATGGCTACACCTTC | CASSDQVYGYTF
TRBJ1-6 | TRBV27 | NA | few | TGTGCCAGCAGCTTATCCAGGGATTCACCCCTCCACTTT | CASSLSRDSPLHF
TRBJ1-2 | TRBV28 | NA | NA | TGTGCCAGCAGCGGACAGTCCCCCTATGGCTACACCTTC | CASSGQSPYGYTF
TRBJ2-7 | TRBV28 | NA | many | TGTGCCAGCAGAAGAAACAGGTCGCAGTACTTC | CASRRNRSQYF
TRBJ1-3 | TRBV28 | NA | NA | TGTGCCAGCATGCGAAGCAGGGTCGGAAACACCATATATTTT | CASMRSRVGNTIYF
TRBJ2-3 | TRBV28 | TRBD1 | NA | TGTGCCAGCAGTATAAGGACAGGGGAAGATACGCAGTATTTT | CASSIRTGEDTQYF
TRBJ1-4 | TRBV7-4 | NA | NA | TGTGCCAGCAGCTTATCGGGGGTGGGTGAAAAACTGTTTTTT | CASSLSGVGEKLFF
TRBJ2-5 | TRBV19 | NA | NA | TGTGCCAGTAGTGGACAGATTCAAGAGACCCAGTACTTC | CASSGQIQETQYF
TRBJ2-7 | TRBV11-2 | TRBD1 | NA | TGTGCCAGCAGCGCGGCGACTGGAGGGGACAGGTCCTACGAGCAGTACTTC | CASSAATGGDRSYEQYF
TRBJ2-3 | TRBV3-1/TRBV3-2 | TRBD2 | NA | TGTGCCAGCAGCATGCGGGGGGGCCGGACAGATACGCAGTATTTT | CASSMRGGRTDTQYF
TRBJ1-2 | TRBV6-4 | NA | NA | TGTGCCAGCAGTGAGTCAGGGTCCTATGGCTACACCTTC | CASSESGSYGYTF
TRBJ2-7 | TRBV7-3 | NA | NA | TGTGCCAGCAGCCCTGCTACCGGCTACGAGCAGTACTTC | CASSPATGYEQYF
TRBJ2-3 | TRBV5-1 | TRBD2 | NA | TGCGCCAGCAGCTCCCCCCTAGCGGGAGGCCTCACAGATACGCAGTATTTT | CASSSPLAGGLTDTQYF
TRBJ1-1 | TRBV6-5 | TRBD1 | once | TGTGCCAGCCAATCGGACAGGAGGTTTTCTTTCTTT | CASQSDRRFSFF
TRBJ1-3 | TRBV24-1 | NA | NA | TGTGCCACCACCTTCCCGGAACAGGTTAACTCTGGAAACACCATATATTTT | CATTFPEQVNSGNTIYF
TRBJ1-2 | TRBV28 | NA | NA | TGTGCCAGCAGTTTAAACAGGGGCTACACCTTC | CASSLNRGYTF
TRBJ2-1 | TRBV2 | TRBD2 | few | TGTGCCAGCACAGAGACTAGCGGGGGCGAGTTCTTC | CASTETSGGEFF
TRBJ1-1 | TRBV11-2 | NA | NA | TGTGCCAGCAGCTTAGTAGGGAGACGGCGCACTGAAGCTTTCTTT | CASSLVGRRRTEAFF
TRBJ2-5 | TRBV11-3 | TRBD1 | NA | TGTGCCAGCAGCTTTCCGGGACAGGGGTCGAAGACCCAGTACTTC | CASSFPGQGSKTQYF
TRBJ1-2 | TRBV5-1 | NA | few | TGCGCCAGCAGCTTAGGTGCGGGGAGCTATGGCTACACCTTC | CASSLGAGSYGYTF
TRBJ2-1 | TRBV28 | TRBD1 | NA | TGTGCCAGCAGCTTATTTGGGGCCCGGGACAGCGAAAAGTTCTTC | CASSLFGARDSEKFF
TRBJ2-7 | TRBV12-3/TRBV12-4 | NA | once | TGTGCCAGCAGTTTAAGGACAGTAAACGAGCAGTACTTC | CASSLRTVNEQYF
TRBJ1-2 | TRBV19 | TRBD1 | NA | TGTGCCAGTAGTACGGGGACAGGAGCTAACTATGGCTACACCTTC | CASSTGTGANYGYTF
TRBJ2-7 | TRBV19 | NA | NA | TGTGCCAGTAGTATAGCCCATGCGTACGAGCAGTACTTC | CASSIAHAYEQYF
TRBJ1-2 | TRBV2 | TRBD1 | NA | TGTGCCAGCAGCGGACAGGTAGATGGCTACACCTTC | CASSGQVDGYTF
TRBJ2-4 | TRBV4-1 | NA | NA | TGCGCCAGCAGCCAAGGGTCCACACCCAAAAACATTCAGTACTTC | CASSQGSTPKNIQYF
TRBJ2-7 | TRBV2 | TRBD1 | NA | TGTGCCAGCAGTGAAGCGCTTCTGGGACAGCCATACGAGCAGTACTTC | CASSEALLGQPYEQYF
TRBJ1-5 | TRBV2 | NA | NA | TGTGCCAGCAGTGAATTCTCAGGTCAGCCCCAGCATTTT | CASSEFSGQPQHF
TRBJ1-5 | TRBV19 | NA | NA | TGTGCCAGTAGTATAGGGGGCAGCCGTCGGGGCAATCAGCCCCAGCATTTT | CASSIGGSRRGNQPQHF
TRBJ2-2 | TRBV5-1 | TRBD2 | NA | TGCGCCAGTCGAGCGGGAGGGCGAACCGGGGAGCTGTTTTTT | CASRAGGRTGELFF
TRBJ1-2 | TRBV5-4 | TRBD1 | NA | TGTGCCAGCAGCTTGGACCGGACAGGGGGCGACTATGGCTACACCTTC | CASSLDRTGGDYGYTF
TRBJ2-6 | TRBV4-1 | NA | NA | TGCGCCAGCAGCCAAGAGATGGTAGGGGCTGGGGCCAACGTCCTGACTTTC | CASSQEMVGAGANVLTF
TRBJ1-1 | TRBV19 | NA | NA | TGTGCCAGTAGTTCCCGACGGGAAAAGGGCACTGAAGCTTTCTTT | CASSSRREKGTEAFF
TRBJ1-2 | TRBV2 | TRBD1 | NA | TGTGCCAGCGGGGACAGTTATGGCTACACCTTC | CASGDSYGYTF
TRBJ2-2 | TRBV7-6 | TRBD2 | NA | TGTGCCAGCAGCGGGCGCCCGGGGGGGGGAACGAACACCGGGGAGCTGTTTTTT | CASSGRPGGGTNTGELFF
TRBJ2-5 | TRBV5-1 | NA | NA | TGCGCCAGCAGCCCGCTTGGACGAGGACTCCAAGAGACCCAGTACTTC | CASSPLGRGLQETQYF